This TCR beta chain emerged from a study of cytomegalovirus exposure and HLA in healthy donors. General study results and limits: The listing of 150 to 200 TCR beta chains classed them as cytomegalovirus-associated.

Looked up from germline, CDR1 is MNHEY and CDR2 is SVGAGI. With 2 bases removed from V and 4 bases from J, the gap between germline ends came to 11 bases. The CDR3 length is 14 residues. Remarks on this clone: The antigen remains undetermined.

The PCR used 60 Vbeta and 13 Jbeta primers. Data came from immunoSEQ multiplex PCR; TCRdb stores just in-frame clones and leaves some out. The sample yields about 200,000 clones, approximately 80% seen once. This receptor was taken from a young woman in good health and CMV-seronegative. Sequenced: PBMCs. The chain employs TRBV6-5 and TRBJ2-5; D is perhaps TRBD1 (6 bases). Here the CDR3 reads CASSYGPGAETQYF. The CDR3 DNA is TGTGCCAGCAGTTACGGACCAGGGGCAGAGACCCAGTACTTC.